This T cell receptor beta chain was identified in a study of naive and memory T cell subsets. Overall study results and limits: A few larger clonotypes appeared in naive repertoires, especially CD8, possibly memory cells re-expressing CD45RA. Over 85% of naive TCR sequences appeared only once, unlike memory subsets. Between naive and memory subsets, TCR abundance power law exponents differed.

After CD4 positive bead selection, the CD4-negative fraction gave CD8 T cells. Germline lookup yields CDR1 MDHEN and CDR2 SYDVKM. V was clipped by 6 bases and J by 0 bases, with 15 bases between them. There are 15 residues in the CDR3. Points on this clonotype: Its matching antigen is unknown.

The beta constant-region primer was an equimolar mix of two oligonucleotides covering TRBC1 and TRBC2. Four rounds of PCR amplified the ligated cDNA using nested alpha and beta constant-region primers plus SP2. TCRdb re-called the UMI-ligation and nested PCR reads through MiXCR, storing one row per CDR3 protein. The sample has 150,000 or so distinct CDR3 sequences; under 25% are singletons. The chain couples TRBV28 to TRBJ2-7; tentatively, D is TRBD2 (5 bases). Sequencing was carried out using naive CD4+ T cells from blood. The receptor was isolated from a human donor in good health. The CDR3 spells CASSYPLGSSYEQYF. CDR3 coding DNA: TGTGCCAGCAGCTACCCCCTGGGGAGCTCCTACGAGCAGTACTTC. Variable domain in full (rest from reference TRBV28 and TRBJ2-7): DVKVTQSSRYLVKRTGEKVFLECVQDMDHENMFWYRQDPGLGLRLIYFSYDVKMKEKGDIPEGYSVSREKKERFSLILESASTNQTSMYLCASSYPLGSSYEQYFGPGTRLTVT.